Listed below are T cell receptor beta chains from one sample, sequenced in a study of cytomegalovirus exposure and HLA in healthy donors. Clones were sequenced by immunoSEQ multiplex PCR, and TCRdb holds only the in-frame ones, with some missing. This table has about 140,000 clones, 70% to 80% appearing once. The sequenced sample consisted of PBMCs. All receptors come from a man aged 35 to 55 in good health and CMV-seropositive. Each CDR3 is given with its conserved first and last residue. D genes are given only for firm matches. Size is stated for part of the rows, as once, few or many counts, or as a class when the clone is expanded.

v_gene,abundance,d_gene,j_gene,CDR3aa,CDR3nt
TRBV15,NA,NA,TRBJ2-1,CATSRDLGVAGRDNEQFF,TGTGCCACCAGCAGAGATTTGGGCGTGGCAGGGCGCGACAATGAGCAGTTCTTC
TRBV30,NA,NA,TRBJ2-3,CAWNAGGTDTQYF,TGTGCCTGGAACGCAGGGGGCACAGATACGCAGTATTTT
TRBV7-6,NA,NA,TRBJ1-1,CASSLEVDGLNTEAFF,TGTGCCAGCAGCTTAGAGGTTGATGGGCTGAACACTGAAGCTTTCTTT
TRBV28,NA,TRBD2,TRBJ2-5,CASAEAGVAGDETQYF,TGTGCCAGCGCCGAGGCAGGGGTAGCGGGAGATGAGACCCAGTACTTC
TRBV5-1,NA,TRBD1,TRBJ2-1,CASSPSGQENNEQFF,TGCGCCAGCAGTCCCTCGGGACAGGAAAACAATGAGCAGTTCTTC
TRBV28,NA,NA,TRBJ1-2,CASNGGVAASGYTF,TGTGCCAGCAATGGGGGGGTGGCAGCTTCGGGCTACACCTTC
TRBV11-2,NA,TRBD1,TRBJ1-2,CASSPDRGRDYGYTF,TGTGCCAGCAGCCCCGACAGGGGACGGGATTATGGCTACACCTTC
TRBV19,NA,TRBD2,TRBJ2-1,CASSIVGVAGFSYNEQFF,TGTGCCAGTAGTATAGTGGGGGTAGCGGGATTCTCCTACAATGAGCAGTTCTTC
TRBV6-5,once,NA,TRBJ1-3,CASSYSTGAGNTIYF,TGTGCCAGCAGTTACTCTACGGGGGCTGGAAACACCATATATTTT
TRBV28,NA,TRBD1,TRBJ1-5,CASSFLSRTGKNQPQHF,TGTGCCAGCAGTTTTCTATCGCGGACAGGGAAAAATCAGCCCCAGCATTTT
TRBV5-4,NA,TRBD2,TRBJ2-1,CASSLLWEGHSEQFF,TGTGCCAGCAGCTTGTTATGGGAGGGCCACAGTGAGCAGTTCTTC
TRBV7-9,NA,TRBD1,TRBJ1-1,CSSRHDRGLTEAFF,TGTTCCAGCAGACATGACAGGGGGCTTACTGAAGCTTTCTTT
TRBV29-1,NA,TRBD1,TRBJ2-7,CSVEGQGGEQYF,TGCAGCGTTGAGGGACAGGGAGGCGAGCAGTACTTC
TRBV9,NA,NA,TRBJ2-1,CASSHRDSSYNEQFF,TGTGCCAGCAGCCACCGGGACTCGTCCTACAATGAGCAGTTCTTC
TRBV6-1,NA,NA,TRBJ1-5,CASSETGPQWSNQPQHF,TGTGCCAGCAGTGAAACAGGGCCCCAGTGGAGCAATCAGCCCCAGCATTTT
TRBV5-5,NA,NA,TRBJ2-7,CASTMTGTTYEQYF,TGTGCCAGCACTATGACAGGAACCACCTACGAGCAGTACTTC
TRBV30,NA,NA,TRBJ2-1,CAWSVRGNEQFF,TGTGCCTGGAGTGTACGGGGCAATGAGCAGTTCTTC
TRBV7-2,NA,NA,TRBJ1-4,CASSAYGISNEKLFF,TGTGCCAGCAGCGCCTACGGGATAAGTAATGAAAAACTGTTTTTT
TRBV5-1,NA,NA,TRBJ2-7,CASSLESYEQYF,TGCGCCAGCAGCTTGGAGAGTTACGAGCAGTACTTC
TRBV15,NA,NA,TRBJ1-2,CATSRDGELPIF,TGTGCCACCAGCAGAGATGGAGAACTCCCTATCTTC
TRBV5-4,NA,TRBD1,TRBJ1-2,CASSERLGTAGGYTF,TGTGCCAGCAGCGAACGACTAGGGACAGCGGGTGGCTACACCTTC
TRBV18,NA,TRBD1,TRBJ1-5,CASSETGEVQPQHF,TGTGCCAGCTCCGAGACAGGGGAGGTTCAGCCCCAGCATTTT
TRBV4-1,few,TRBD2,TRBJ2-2,CASSQVAGGYTGELFF,TGCGCCAGCAGCCAGGTAGCGGGAGGATACACCGGGGAGCTGTTTTTT
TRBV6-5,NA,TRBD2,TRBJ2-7,CASSLTSGIPPEQYF,TGTGCCAGCAGTTTGACTAGCGGGATCCCTCCCGAGCAGTACTTC
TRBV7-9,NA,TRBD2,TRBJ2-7,CASSSSGGSSYEQYF,TGTGCCAGCAGCTCTAGCGGGGGGAGCTCCTACGAGCAGTACTTC
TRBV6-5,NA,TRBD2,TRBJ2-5,CASSAVAGGWETQYF,TGTGCCAGCAGTGCCGTAGCGGGAGGGTGGGAGACCCAGTACTTC
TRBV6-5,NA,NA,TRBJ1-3,CASSYNQDSKGNTIYF,TGTGCCAGCAGCTACAATCAGGATTCGAAAGGAAACACCATATATTTT
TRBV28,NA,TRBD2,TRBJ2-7,CASSKTSGKMYEQYF,TGTGCCAGCAGTAAGACTAGCGGGAAGATGTACGAGCAGTACTTC
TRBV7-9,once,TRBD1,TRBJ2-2,CASSVQGTDTGELFF,TGTGCCAGCAGCGTACAGGGGACCGACACCGGGGAGCTGTTTTTT
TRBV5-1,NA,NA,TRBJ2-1,CASSDPQGFGNEQFF,TGCGCCAGCAGCGACCCACAGGGTTTTGGGAATGAGCAGTTCTTC
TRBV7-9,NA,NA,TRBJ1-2,CASSQPTPLSNAYGYTF,TGTGCCAGCAGCCAACCTACCCCTTTGTCGAACGCTTATGGCTACACCTTC
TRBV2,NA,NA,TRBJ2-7,CASSGLATRAYEQYF,TGTGCCAGCAGTGGGCTAGCGACTCGGGCCTACGAGCAGTACTTC
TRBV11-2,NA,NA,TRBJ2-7,CASSLVSARLIYEQYF,TGTGCCAGCAGCTTAGTGTCTGCTCGGTTAATCTACGAGCAGTACTTC
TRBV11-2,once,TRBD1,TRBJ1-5,CASSLGQGANQPQHF,TGTGCCAGCAGCTTAGGACAGGGGGCCAATCAGCCCCAGCATTTT
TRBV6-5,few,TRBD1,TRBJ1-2,CASSRQGQGEGYTF,TGTGCCAGCAGTCGCCAGGGACAGGGGGAAGGCTACACCTTC
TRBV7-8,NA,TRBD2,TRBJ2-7,CASSLGSSGRYEQYF,TGTGCCAGCAGCTTAGGGTCTAGCGGGAGATACGAGCAGTACTTC
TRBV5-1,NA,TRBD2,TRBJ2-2,CASSTSGNTGELFF,TGCGCCAGCAGCACTAGCGGGAACACCGGGGAGCTGTTTTTT
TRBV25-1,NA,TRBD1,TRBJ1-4,CASSEGASMGNEKLFF,TGTGCCAGCAGCGAGGGGGCTTCCATGGGGAATGAAAAACTGTTTTTT
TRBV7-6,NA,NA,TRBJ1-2,CASSAGQYYGYTF,TGTGCCAGCAGCGCCGGACAGTACTATGGCTACACCTTC
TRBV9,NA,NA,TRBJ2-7,CASSDLSGEQYF,TGTGCCAGCAGCGACCTATCCGGCGAGCAGTACTTC
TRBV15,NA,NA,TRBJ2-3,CATSRDLEDTQYF,TGTGCCACCAGCAGAGATCTAGAGGATACGCAGTATTTT
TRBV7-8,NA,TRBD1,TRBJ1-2,CASSLTGGDGYTF,TGTGCCAGCAGCTTGACAGGGGGCGATGGCTACACCTTC
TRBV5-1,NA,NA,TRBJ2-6,CASSYRTAGANVLTF,TGCGCCAGCAGCTACCGGACAGCAGGGGCCAACGTCCTGACTTTC